The rows below give T cell receptor beta chains drawn from one sample of a study of blood T cell repertoires in COVID-19. Clones were sequenced by immunoSEQ multiplex PCR, and TCRdb holds only the in-frame ones, with some missing. The sample lists 200,000 to 250,000 clones; roughly 80% were seen once. Sequencing used peripheral blood. These receptors were obtained from a woman older than 75 with active or convalescent COVID-19. The CDR3 runs from the conserved cysteine through the conserved F or W. A D gene is named only where the DNA matches it firmly. Expanded clones get a size class; other rows say once, few or many, or leave the size out.

j_call clone_size d_call v_call cdr3_nt cdr3_aa
TRBJ2-7 - TRBD1 TRBV9 TGTGCCAGCAGCTCCTACAGGGGAGCCGAGCAGTACTTC CASSSYRGAEQYF
TRBJ2-7 - - TRBV30 TGTGCCTGGAGAACTCCTGGGAGAGGCTACGAGCAGTACTTC CAWRTPGRGYEQYF
TRBJ1-4 - - TRBV4-2 TGTGCCAGCAGCCAAGCGGGGTCTAATGAAAAACTGTTTTTT CASSQAGSNEKLFF
TRBJ2-7 - - TRBV5-1 TGCGCCAGCAGACTTGATCATAAGTACGAGCAGTACTTC CASRLDHKYEQYF
TRBJ2-7 once - TRBV27 TGTGCCAGCAGATCCCTCCCGGGGAAAGGATCCTACGAGCAGTACTTC CASRSLPGKGSYEQYF
TRBJ2-5 - TRBD1 TRBV7-9 TGTGCCAGCAGCTTGGGACAGCCCATACGAGGGGGCCAAGAGACCCAGTACTTC CASSLGQPIRGGQETQYF
TRBJ1-2 - - TRBV28 TGTGCCACCAGGGTGGGGGCTGGCTACACCTTC CATRVGAGYTF
TRBJ2-7 - - TRBV11-2 TGTGCCAGCAGCTTGGGGGGGACATACGAGCAGTACTTC CASSLGGTYEQYF
TRBJ1-1 - - TRBV5-1 TGCGCCAGCAGCTTACAGGCGGACCAGAACACTGAAGCTTTCTTT CASSLQADQNTEAFF
TRBJ1-6 - - TRBV7-9 TGTGCCAGCAGCTTTTTTGGGGGAACAGGGTCACCCCTCCACTTT CASSFFGGTGSPLHF
TRBJ2-1 - - TRBV6-5 TGTGCCAGCTCCCGGAGCAATGAGCAGTTCTTC CASSRSNEQFF
TRBJ2-3 - - TRBV19 TGTGCCAGTAGTATACCCGTCCAGTCGGGTCGCACAGATACGCAGTATTTT CASSIPVQSGRTDTQYF
TRBJ2-3 - TRBD2 TRBV5-1 TGCGCCAGCAGCCCTCAGCGGGGGGGCCTCGGAGATACGCAGTATTTT CASSPQRGGLGDTQYF
TRBJ2-7 - - TRBV5-1 TGCGCCAGCAGCCTTACTAGCTCGCCCGGCGAGCAGTACTTC CASSLTSSPGEQYF
TRBJ1-4 - - TRBV20-1 TGCAGTGCTAGGACATATGAAAAACTGTTTTTT CSARTYEKLFF
TRBJ2-7 once - TRBV6-2/TRBV6-3 TGTGCCAGCAGCGCAACTAGATCCGAGCAGTACTTC CASSATRSEQYF
TRBJ1-6 few TRBD1 TRBV14 TGTGCCAGCAGTCAACAGGGGGCGGTTAATTCACCCCTCCACTTT CASSQQGAVNSPLHF
TRBJ2-1 - - TRBV6-5 TGTGCCAGCAGGAAAATCGCGAGCTCCTACAATGAGCAGTTCTTC CASRKIASSYNEQFF
TRBJ1-3 - TRBD1 TRBV5-4 TGTGCCAGCAGCGGGACAGCTGGAAACACCATATATTTT CASSGTAGNTIYF
TRBJ1-5 few TRBD1 TRBV7-8 TGTGCCAGCAGCTTGACAGGGGGCAGGGATCAGCCCCAGCATTTT CASSLTGGRDQPQHF
TRBJ1-1 - - TRBV4-2 TGTGCCAGCAGCCATGAGCGGAGGAACACTGAAGCTTTCTTT CASSHERRNTEAFF
TRBJ1-1 once - TRBV7-3 TGTGCCAGCAGCTCGACCCTGGGAGGCACTGAAGCTTTCTTT CASSSTLGGTEAFF
TRBJ2-1 - TRBD1 TRBV7-2 TGTGCCAGCAGATTACCCGGGACAGGGTCCTACAATGAGCAGTTCTTC CASRLPGTGSYNEQFF
TRBJ2-5 - TRBD2 TRBV2 TGTGCCAGCAGTGACAGGCTAGCGGGAGGGATAGAGACCCAGTACTTC CASSDRLAGGIETQYF
TRBJ2-7 - - TRBV5-4 TGTGCCAGCAGCTCGTTTGGCCCCTACGAGCAGTACTTC CASSSFGPYEQYF
TRBJ2-2 - TRBD2 TRBV7-3 TGTGCCAGCAGCCTAGCGGGAGGGCCCGACACCGGGGAGCTGTTTTTT CASSLAGGPDTGELFF